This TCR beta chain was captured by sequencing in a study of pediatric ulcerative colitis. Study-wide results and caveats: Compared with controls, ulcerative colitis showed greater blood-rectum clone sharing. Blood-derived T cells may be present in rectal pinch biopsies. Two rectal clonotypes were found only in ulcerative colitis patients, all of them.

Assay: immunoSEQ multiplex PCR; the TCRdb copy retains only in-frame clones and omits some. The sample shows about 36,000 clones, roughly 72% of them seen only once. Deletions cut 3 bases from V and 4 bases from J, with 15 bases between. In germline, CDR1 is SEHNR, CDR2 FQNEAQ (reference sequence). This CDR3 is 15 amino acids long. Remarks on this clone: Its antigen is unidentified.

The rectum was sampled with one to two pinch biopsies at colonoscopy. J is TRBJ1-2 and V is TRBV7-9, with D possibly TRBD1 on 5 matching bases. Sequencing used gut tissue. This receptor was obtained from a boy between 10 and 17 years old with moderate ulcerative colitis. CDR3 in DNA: TGTGCCAGCAGCTTTTTGGGGCATCTTAGCTATGGCTACACCTTC. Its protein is CASSFLGHLSYGYTF.